The present T cell receptor beta chain was sequenced within a study of blood T cell repertoires in COVID-19. For the study at large: T cells, B-cell-depleted T cells, or PBMCs supplied cDNA or gDNA.

The authors' processing: How many nucleated cells were present was estimated from reference gene primer amplification. The data were produced by immunoSEQ multiplex PCR, yet TCRdb's version contains in-frame clones alone and is incomplete. From that table come the V and J calls and clone size; the DNA was used to work out D and trimming. The sample holds 200,000 to 250,000 clones; roughly 85% are singletons and the top ten take 3.8%. CDR3 size: 16 residues. The germline gives CDR1 KGHSH, CDR2 LQKENI. V was cut by 1 base and J by 0 bases, with 11 bases left in between. All enrollees were roughly 18 to 95 years old and from under 25 US areas.

The clonotype originates from a middle-aged woman with acute COVID-19. This chain connects TRBV18 to TRBJ2-3, with D possibly being TRBD2 (5 bases). Sequences were obtained from PBMCs or T cells enriched from blood (not recorded which). The CDR3 region is CASSPLGVGSTDTQYF. Written as DNA, the CDR3 is TGTGCCAGCTCACCACTCGGGGTCGGCAGCACAGATACGCAGTATTTT.